This is a list of T cell receptor beta chains from one sample in a study of cytomegalovirus exposure and HLA in healthy donors. Assay used: immunoSEQ multiplex PCR; TCRdb lists only in-frame clones, some missing. Seen in this sample are under 90,000 clones; the ten most common clones hold roughly 15%. The sequenced sample was PBMCs. These receptors were obtained from a man aged 50 to 59 in good health and CMV-seropositive. The CDR3 runs from the conserved cysteine through the conserved F or W. D genes are given only for firm matches.

J gene: TRBJ1-2
V gene: TRBV6-1
D gene: .
CDR3 protein: CASRVGDVNYGYTF
CDR3 DNA: TGTGCCAGCAGGGTGGGAGACGTGAACTATGGCTACACCTTC

J gene: TRBJ2-1
V gene: TRBV5-4
D gene: .
CDR3 protein: CASSFPPRGNEQFF
CDR3 DNA: TGTGCCAGCAGCTTCCCTCCTCGGGGGAATGAGCAGTTCTTC

J gene: TRBJ1-4
V gene: TRBV7-9
D gene: TRBD1
CDR3 protein: CASSLDRTNEKLFF
CDR3 DNA: TGTGCCAGCAGCTTGGACAGGACTAATGAAAAACTGTTTTTT

J gene: TRBJ1-2
V gene: TRBV7-8
D gene: TRBD1
CDR3 protein: CASSSLGQAIYGYTF
CDR3 DNA: TGTGCCAGCAGCTCCCTGGGACAGGCTATCTATGGCTACACCTTC

J gene: TRBJ2-1
V gene: TRBV6-4
D gene: .
CDR3 protein: CASSDTRQASYNEQFF
CDR3 DNA: TGTGCCAGCAGTGACACTCGACAGGCGTCCTACAATGAGCAGTTCTTC

J gene: TRBJ1-1
V gene: TRBV28
D gene: .
CDR3 protein: CASSSRNTEAFF
CDR3 DNA: TGTGCCAGCAGTTCGAGGAACACTGAAGCTTTCTTT

J gene: TRBJ2-1
V gene: TRBV4-1
D gene: .
CDR3 protein: CASSPQGFSSYNEQFF
CDR3 DNA: TGCGCCAGCAGCCCCCAGGGGTTCTCCTCCTACAATGAGCAGTTCTTC

J gene: TRBJ1-1
V gene: TRBV11-3
D gene: .
CDR3 protein: CASLEVRSSNTEAFF
CDR3 DNA: TGTGCCAGCTTAGAGGTCCGGAGTTCGAACACTGAAGCTTTCTTT

J gene: TRBJ2-6
V gene: TRBV19
D gene: TRBD1
CDR3 protein: CAQNGTVHSGANVLTF
CDR3 DNA: TGTGCCCAAAACGGGACAGTTCACTCTGGGGCCAACGTCCTGACTTTC

J gene: TRBJ2-1
V gene: TRBV4-1
D gene: TRBD2
CDR3 protein: CASRGLAGIEQFF
CDR3 DNA: TGCGCCAGCAGGGGACTAGCGGGAATTGAGCAGTTCTTC

J gene: TRBJ1-3
V gene: TRBV4-1
D gene: TRBD1
CDR3 protein: CASSQFLFRDRGRNTIYF
CDR3 DNA: TGCGCCAGCAGCCAATTCTTATTCCGGGACAGGGGAAGGAACACCATATATTTT